This T cell receptor beta chain was sequenced for a study of TET2 disruption in CD19-targeted CAR T cells (dated by TCRdb to 2016 to 2018). For the study in its entirety: Sample numbers were set by the original clinical trial design and sample availability, with no additional inclusion criteria.

CDR1 and CDR2, looked up from the germline V gene (reference sequence), are LNHDA and SQIVND. V is cut back by 6 bases and J by 8 bases, with 12 bases in the junction unmatched. The CDR3 measures 16 amino acids from cysteine to phenylalanine. The DNA shown is the part of the CDR3 that was read: 39 bases, in frame from base 1. Study-wide conclusions, independent of this receptor: The conclusions drawn about the patient's CAR T cells were based on extensive analysis of just one subject.

The treatment or condition label for this specimen denotes: autologous CTL019 cells: CD19 CAR with 4-1BB and CD3 zeta domains. The CD19 CAR incorporated TCR zeta and 4-1BB costimulatory signaling domains. Leukapheresis was used to collect T cells from peripheral blood for manufacturing CTL019. The DNeasy Blood and Tissue Kit was used to extract genomic DNA from pre-infusion T cells, peripheral blood, or sorted post-infusion T cells. About this clone: Its antigen has not been determined. From the germline J gene comes the end of the CDR3, since the read stops 3 residues before it.

The immunoSEQ assay was used to perform TCR beta chain deep sequencing. As for the original processing: Only productive TCR beta rearrangements went into calculating clonotype frequencies. TCRdb mirrors the immuneACCESS table, restricted to in-frame sequences. Some clones are absent from its copies; in checked studies, under half trace to an unresolved V gene, and the reason for the others is unknown. Clone size and the V and J calls come from that table; the DNA yielded D and trimming. The sample's records list about 25,000 clones. The ten largest clones represent approximately 2% of the sample. Here the chain combines TRBV19 and TRBJ2-4; 11 nucleotides in the junction match TRBD2. This clonotype was obtained from a man aged 70-80 years with chronic lymphocytic leukemia. The sample in question was CD8- CAR+ T cells sorted from cultured blood T cells, obtained for CD19 CAR T cell therapy. The sample's cell subset or site label, in plain terms: CD8-negative CAR-positive T cells from the infusion product. The CDR3 reads as follows: CASRGASGGFGDIQYF. Incomplete CDR3 DNA: TGTGCCAGTAGGGGAGCTAGCGGGGGGTTCGGGGACATT.